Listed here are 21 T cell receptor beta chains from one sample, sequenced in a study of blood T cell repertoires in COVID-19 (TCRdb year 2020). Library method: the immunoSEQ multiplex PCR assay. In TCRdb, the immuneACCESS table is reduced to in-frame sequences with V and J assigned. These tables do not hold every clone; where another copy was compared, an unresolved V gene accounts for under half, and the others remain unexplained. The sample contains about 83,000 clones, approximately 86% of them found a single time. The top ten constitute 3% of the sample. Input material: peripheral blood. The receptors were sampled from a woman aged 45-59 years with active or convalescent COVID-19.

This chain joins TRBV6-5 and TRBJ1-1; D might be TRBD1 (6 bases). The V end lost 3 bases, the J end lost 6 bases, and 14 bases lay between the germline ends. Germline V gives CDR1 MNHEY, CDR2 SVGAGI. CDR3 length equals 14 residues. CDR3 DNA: TGTGCCAGCAGTTATCACAGGGTGGGCGCTGAAGCTTTCTTT. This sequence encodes CASSYHRVGAEAFF.

The CDR3 region is CAGQRDRAAGNTIYF. Here the CDR3 DNA reads TGTGCCGGGCAACGAGACAGGGCAGCTGGAAACACCATATATTTT. The chain employs TRBV2 and TRBJ1-3, with 7 positions matching TRBD1. This CDR3 is built from 15 residues. Germline trimming cut 11 bases from V and 2 bases from J; bases unmatched to any gene: 12. From germline, CDR1 is SNHLY and CDR2 FYNNEI.

The CDR3 DNA reads as TGTGCCAGCAGACTGCCGGGACAGGGAAACTATGGCTACACCTTC. Amino acid sequence: CASRLPGQGNYGYTF. The V call is TRBV6-5, the J call TRBJ1-2; 9 nucleotides agree with TRBD1. The germline V gene encodes CDR1 MNHEY and CDR2 SVGAGI. This CDR3 region has 15 residues. V lost 6 bases, J lost 2 bases, and 7 bases stayed unmatched.

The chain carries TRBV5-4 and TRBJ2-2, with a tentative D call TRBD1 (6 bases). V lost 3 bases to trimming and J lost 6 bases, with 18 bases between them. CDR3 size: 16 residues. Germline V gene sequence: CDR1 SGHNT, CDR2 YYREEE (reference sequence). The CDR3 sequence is CASSSIQGTISGELFF. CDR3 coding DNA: TGTGCCAGCAGCTCGATACAAGGGACAATTTCCGGGGAGCTGTTTTTT.

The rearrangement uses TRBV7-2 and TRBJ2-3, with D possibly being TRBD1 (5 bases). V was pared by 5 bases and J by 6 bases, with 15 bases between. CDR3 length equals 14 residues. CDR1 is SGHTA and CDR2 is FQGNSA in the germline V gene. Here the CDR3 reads CASSVSSRVDTQYF. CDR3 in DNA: TGTGCCAGCAGCGTCAGCTCCAGGGTTGATACGCAGTATTTT.

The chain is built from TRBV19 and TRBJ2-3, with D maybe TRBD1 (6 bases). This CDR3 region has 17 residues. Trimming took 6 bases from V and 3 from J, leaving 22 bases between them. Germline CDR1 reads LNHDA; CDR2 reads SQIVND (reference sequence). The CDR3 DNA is TGTGCCAGTAGGTCTATCATACAGGGCTTTCGGACAGATACGCAGTATTTT. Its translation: CASRSIIQGFRTDTQYF.

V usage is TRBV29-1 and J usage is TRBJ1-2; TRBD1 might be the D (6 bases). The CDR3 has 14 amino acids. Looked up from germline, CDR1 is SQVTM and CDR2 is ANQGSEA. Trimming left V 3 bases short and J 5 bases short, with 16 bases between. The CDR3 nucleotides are TGCAGCGTTGACCCCCCAGGGGTGGGATATGGCTACACCTTC. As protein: CSVDPPGVGYGYTF.

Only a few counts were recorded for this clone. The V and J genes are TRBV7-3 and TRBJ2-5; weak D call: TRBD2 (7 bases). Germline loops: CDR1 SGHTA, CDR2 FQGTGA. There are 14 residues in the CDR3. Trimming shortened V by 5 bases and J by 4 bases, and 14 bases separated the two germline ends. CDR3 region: CASSPTGRGETQYF. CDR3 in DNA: TGTGCCAGCAGCCCAACAGGGAGGGGAGAGACCCAGTACTTC.

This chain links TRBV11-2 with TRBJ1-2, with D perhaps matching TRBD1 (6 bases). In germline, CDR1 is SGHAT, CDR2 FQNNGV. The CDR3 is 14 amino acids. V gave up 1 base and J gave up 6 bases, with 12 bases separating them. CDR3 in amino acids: CASSLGAQGHGYTF. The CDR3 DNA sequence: TGTGCCAGCAGCTTAGGGGCACAGGGCCATGGCTACACCTTC.

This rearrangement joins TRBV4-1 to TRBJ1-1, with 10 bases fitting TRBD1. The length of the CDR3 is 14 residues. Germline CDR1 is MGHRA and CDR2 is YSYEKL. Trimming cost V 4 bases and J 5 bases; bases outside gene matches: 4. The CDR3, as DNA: TGCGCCAGCAGCCTACGGACAGGGGGAACTGAAGCTTTCTTT. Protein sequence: CASSLRTGGTEAFF.

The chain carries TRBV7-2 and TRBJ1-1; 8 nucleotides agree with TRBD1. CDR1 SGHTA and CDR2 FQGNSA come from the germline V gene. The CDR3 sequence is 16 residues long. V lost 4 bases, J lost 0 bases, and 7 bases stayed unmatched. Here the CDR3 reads CASSSAGGRMNTEAFF. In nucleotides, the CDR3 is TGTGCCAGCAGCTCGGCAGGGGGCAGGATGAACACTGAAGCTTTCTTT. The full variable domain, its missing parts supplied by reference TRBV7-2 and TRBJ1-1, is GAGVSQSPSNKVTEKGKDVELRCDPISGHTALYWYRQSLGQGLEFLIYFQGNSAPDKSGLPSDRFSAERTGGSVSTLTIQRTQQEDSAVYLCASSSAGGRMNTEAFFGQGTRLTVV.

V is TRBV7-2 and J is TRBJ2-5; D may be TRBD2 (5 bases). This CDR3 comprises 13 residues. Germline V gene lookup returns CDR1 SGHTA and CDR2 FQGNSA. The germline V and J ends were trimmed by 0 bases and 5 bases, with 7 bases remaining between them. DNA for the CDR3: TGTGCCAGCAGCTTAGCGAGGAGGGAGACCCAGTACTTC. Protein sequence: CASSLARRETQYF.

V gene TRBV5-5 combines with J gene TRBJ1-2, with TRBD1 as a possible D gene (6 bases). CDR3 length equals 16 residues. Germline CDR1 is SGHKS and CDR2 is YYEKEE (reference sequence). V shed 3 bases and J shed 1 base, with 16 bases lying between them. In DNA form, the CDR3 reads TGTGCCAGCAGCTATACCGGGACCAGGGGTAACTATGGCTACACCTTC. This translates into CASSYTGTRGNYGYTF.

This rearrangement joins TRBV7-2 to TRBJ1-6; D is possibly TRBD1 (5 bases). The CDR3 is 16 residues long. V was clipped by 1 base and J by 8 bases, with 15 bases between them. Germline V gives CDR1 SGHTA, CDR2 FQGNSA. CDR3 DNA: TGTGCCAGCAGCTTAGTATTAGGGGCCCCGGATTCACCCCTCCACTTT. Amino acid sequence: CASSLVLGAPDSPLHF. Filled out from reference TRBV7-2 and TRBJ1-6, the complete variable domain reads GAGVSQSPSNKVTEKGKDVELRCDPISGHTALYWYRQSLGQGLEFLIYFQGNSAPDKSGLPSDRFSAERTGGSVSTLTIQRTQQEDSAVYLCASSLVLGAPDSPLHFGNGTRLTVT.

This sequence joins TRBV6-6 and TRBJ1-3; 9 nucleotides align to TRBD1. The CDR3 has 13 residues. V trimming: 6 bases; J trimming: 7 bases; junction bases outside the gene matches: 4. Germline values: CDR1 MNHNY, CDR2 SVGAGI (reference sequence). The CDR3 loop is CASREGTGNTIYF. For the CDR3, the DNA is TGTGCCAGCAGAGAGGGGACAGGGAACACCATATATTTT.

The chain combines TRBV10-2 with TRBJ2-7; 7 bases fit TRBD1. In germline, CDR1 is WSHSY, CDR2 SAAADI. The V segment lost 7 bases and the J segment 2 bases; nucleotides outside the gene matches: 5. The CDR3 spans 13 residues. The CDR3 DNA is TGCGCCAGCACGCCCGGGACAGCCTACGAGCAGTACTTC. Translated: CASTPGTAYEQYF.

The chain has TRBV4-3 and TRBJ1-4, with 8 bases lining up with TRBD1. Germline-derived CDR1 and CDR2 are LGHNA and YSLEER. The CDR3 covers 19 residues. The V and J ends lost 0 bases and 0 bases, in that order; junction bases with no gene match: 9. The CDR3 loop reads CASSQDSGTGFATNEKLFF. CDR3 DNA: TGCGCCAGCAGCCAAGATTCCGGGACAGGATTTGCAACTAATGAAAAACTGTTTTTT.

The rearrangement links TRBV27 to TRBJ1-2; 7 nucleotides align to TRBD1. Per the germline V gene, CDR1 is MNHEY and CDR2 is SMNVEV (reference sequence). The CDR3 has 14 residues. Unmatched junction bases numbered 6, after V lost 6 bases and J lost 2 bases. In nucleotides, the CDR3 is TGTGCCAGCAGCCGATCGACAGGGAACTATGGCTACACCTTC. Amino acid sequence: CASSRSTGNYGYTF.

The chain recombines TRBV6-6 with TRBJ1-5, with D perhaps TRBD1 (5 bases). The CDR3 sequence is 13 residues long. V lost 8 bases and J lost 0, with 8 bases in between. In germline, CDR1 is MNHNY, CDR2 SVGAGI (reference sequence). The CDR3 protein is CASRGYSNQPQHF. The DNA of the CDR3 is TGTGCCAGCCGGGGGTATAGCAATCAGCCCCAGCATTTT.

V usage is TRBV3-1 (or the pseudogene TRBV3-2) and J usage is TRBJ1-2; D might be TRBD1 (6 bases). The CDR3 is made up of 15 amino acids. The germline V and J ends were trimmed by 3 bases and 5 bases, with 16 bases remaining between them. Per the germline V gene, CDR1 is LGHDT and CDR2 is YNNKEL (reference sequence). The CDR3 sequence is CASSHIRGGLYGYTF. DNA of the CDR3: TGTGCCAGCAGCCACATACGTGGGGGCTTGTATGGCTACACCTTC.

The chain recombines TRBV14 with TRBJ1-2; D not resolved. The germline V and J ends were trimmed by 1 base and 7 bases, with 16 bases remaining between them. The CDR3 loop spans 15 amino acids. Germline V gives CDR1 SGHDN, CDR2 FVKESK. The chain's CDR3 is CASSQAGRGDRGYTF. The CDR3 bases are TGTGCCAGCAGCCAAGCGGGTCGGGGTGACCGTGGCTACACCTTC.